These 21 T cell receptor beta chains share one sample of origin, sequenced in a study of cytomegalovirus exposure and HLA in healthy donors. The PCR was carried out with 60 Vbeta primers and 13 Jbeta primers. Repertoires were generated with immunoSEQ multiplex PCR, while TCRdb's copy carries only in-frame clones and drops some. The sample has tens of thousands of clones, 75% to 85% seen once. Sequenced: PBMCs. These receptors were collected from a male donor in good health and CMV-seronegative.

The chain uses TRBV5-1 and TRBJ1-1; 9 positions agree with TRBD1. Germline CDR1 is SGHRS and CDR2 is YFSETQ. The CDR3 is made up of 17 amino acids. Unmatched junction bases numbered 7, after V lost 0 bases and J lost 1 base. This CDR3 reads CASSLGGQGQGNTEAFF. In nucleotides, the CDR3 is TGCGCCAGCAGCTTGGGGGGACAGGGCCAGGGGAACACTGAAGCTTTCTTT.

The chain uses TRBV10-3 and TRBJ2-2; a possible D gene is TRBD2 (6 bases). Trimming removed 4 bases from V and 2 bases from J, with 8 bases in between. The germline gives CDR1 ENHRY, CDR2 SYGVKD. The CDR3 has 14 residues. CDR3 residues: CAISARDNTGELFF. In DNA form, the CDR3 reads TGTGCCATCAGTGCGCGGGACAACACCGGGGAGCTGTTTTTT.

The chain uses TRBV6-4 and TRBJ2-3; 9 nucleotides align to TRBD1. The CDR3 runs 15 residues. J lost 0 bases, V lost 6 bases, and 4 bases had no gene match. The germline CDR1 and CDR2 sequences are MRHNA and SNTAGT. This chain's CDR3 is CASSLGQGSTDTQYF. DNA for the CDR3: TGTGCCAGCAGCTTAGGACAGGGGAGCACAGATACGCAGTATTTT.

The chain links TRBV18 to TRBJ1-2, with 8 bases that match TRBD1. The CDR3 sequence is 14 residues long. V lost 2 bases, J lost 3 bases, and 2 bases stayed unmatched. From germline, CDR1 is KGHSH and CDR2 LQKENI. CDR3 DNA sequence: TGTGCCAGCTCACCAGGGACAGGAGACTATGGCTACACCTTC. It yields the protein CASSPGTGDYGYTF.

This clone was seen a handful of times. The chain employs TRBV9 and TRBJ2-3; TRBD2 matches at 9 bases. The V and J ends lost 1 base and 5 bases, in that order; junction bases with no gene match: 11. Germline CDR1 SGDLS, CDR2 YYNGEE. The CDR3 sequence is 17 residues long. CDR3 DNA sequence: TGTGCCAGCAGCGTATCGTTGACTAGCGGTGTGGGAGATACGCAGTATTTT. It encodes CASSVSLTSGVGDTQYF. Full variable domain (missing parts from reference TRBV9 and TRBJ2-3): DSGVTQTPKHLITATGQRVTLRCSPRSGDLSVYWYQQSLDQGLQFLIQYYNGEERAKGNILERFSAQQFPDLHSELNLSSLELGDSALYFCASSVSLTSGVGDTQYFGPGTRLTVL.

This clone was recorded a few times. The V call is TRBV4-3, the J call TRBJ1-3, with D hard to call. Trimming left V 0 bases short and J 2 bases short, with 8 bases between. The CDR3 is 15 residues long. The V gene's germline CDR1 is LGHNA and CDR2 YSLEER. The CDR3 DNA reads TGCGCCAGCAGCCAAGAGCCGCGAGCTGGAAACACCATATATTTT. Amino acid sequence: CASSQEPRAGNTIYF.

The CDR3 DNA reads as TGTGCCTGGAGTTTCAAGACCGGGAAACTGTTTTTT. This translates into CAWSFKTGKLFF. J is TRBJ1-4 and V is TRBV30; no reliable D call. The V end was cut by 2 bases, the J end by 11 bases, with 12 bases between. CDR3 length: 12 amino acids. In germline, CDR1 is GTSNPN, CDR2 SVGIG (reference sequence).

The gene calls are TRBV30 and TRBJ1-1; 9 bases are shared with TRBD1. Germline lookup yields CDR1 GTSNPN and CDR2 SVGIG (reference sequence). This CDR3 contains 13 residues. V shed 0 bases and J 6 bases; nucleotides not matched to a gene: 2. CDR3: CAWSVQGAAEAFF. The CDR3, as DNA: TGTGCCTGGAGTGTACAGGGGGCCGCTGAAGCTTTCTTT.

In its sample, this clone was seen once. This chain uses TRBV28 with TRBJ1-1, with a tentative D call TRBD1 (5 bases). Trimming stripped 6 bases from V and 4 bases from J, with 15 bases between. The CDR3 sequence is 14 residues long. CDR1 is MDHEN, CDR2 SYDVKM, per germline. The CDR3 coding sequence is TGTGCCAGCAGCTCAGGACATCAGGGCACTGAAGCTTTCTTT. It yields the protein CASSSGHQGTEAFF.

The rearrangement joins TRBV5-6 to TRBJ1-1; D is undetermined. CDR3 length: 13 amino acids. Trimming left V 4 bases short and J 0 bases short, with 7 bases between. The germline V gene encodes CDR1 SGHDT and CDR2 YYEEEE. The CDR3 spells CASSADMNTEAFF. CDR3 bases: TGTGCCAGCAGCGCCGACATGAACACTGAAGCTTTCTTT. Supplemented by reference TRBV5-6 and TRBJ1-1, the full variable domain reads DAGVTQSPTHLIKTRGQQVTLRCSPKSGHDTVSWYQQALGQGPQFIFQYYEEEERQRGNFPDRFSGHQFPNYSSELNVNALLLGDSALYLCASSADMNTEAFFGQGTRLTVV.

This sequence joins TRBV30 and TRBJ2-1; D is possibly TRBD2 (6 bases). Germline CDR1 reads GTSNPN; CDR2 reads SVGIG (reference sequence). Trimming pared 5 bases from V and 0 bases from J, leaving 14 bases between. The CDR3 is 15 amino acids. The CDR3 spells CAWDLGRSSYNEQFF. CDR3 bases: TGTGCCTGGGATTTGGGGAGGAGCTCCTACAATGAGCAGTTCTTC.

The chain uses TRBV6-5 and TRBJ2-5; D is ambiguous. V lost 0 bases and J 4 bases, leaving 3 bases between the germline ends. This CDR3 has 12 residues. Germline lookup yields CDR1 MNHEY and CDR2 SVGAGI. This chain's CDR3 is CASSYSGETQYF. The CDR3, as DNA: TGTGCCAGCAGTTACTCCGGAGAGACCCAGTACTTC.

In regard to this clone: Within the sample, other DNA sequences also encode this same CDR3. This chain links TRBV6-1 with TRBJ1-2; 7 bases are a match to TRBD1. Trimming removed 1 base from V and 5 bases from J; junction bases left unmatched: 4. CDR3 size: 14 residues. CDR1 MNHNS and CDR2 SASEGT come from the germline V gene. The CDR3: CASSEGRQGYGYTF. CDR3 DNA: TGTGCCAGCAGTGAAGGTCGACAGGGTTATGGCTACACCTTC.

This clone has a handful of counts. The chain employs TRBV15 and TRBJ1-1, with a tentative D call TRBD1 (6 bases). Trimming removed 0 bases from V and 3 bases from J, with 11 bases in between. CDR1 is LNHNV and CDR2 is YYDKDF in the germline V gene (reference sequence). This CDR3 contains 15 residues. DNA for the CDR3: TGTGCCACCAGCAGAGATACAGGGAAGGACACTGAAGCTTTCTTT. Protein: CATSRDTGKDTEAFF. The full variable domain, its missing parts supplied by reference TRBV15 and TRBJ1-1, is DAMVIQNPRYQVTQFGKPVTLSCSQTLNHNVMYWYQQKSSQAPKLLFHYYDKDFNNEADTPDNFQSRRPNTSFCFLDIRSPGLGDTAMYLCATSRDTGKDTEAFFGQGTRLTVV.

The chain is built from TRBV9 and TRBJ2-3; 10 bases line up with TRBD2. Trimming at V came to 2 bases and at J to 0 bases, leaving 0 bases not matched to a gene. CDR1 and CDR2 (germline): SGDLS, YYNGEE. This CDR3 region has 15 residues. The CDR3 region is CASSVSGGSTDTQYF. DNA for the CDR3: TGTGCCAGCAGCGTTAGCGGGGGGAGCACAGATACGCAGTATTTT.

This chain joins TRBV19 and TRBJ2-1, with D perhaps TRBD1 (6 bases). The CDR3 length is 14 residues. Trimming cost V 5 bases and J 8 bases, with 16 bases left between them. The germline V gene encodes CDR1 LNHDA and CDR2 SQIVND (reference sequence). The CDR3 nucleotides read TGTGCCAGTAGTCTGGGACACTTGGTGGATGAGCAGTTCTTC. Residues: CASSLGHLVDEQFF.

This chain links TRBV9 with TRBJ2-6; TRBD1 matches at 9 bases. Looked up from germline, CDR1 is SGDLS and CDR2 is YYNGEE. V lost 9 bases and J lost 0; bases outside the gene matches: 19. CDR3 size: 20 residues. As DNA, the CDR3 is TGTGCCATCTGGCCCGACCAAAGTGGGACAGGGAGCTCTGGGGCCAACGTCCTGACTTTC. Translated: CAIWPDQSGTGSSGANVLTF.

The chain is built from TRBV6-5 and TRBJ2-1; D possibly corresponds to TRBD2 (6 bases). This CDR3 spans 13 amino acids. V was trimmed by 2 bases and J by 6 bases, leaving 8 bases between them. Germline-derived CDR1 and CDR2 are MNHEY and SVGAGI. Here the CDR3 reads CASSYGLPNEQFF. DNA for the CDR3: TGTGCCAGCAGTTACGGACTACCCAATGAGCAGTTCTTC.

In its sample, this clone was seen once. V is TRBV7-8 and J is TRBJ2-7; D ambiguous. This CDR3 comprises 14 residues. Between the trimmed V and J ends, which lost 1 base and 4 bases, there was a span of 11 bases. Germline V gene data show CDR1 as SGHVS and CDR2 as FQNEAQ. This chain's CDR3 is CASSLGPTAYEQYF. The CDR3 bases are TGTGCCAGCAGCTTAGGGCCCACAGCTTACGAGCAGTACTTC.

The CDR3 DNA is TGTGCCAGCAATCGGAGAGGGATGACCGGGGAGCTGTTTTTT. Its translation is CASNRRGMTGELFF. The rearrangement joins TRBV6-5 to TRBJ2-2; weak D call: TRBD2 (5 bases). In germline, CDR1 is MNHEY, CDR2 SVGAGI. Between the trimmed V and J ends, which lost 7 bases and 5 bases, there was a span of 14 bases. This CDR3 is built from 14 residues.

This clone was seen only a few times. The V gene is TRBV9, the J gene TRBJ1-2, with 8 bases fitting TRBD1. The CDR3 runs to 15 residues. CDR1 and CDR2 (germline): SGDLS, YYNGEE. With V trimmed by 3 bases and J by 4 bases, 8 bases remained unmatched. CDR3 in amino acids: CASSAGTGIGYGYTF. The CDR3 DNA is TGTGCCAGCAGCGCGGGGACAGGTATCGGCTATGGCTACACCTTC.